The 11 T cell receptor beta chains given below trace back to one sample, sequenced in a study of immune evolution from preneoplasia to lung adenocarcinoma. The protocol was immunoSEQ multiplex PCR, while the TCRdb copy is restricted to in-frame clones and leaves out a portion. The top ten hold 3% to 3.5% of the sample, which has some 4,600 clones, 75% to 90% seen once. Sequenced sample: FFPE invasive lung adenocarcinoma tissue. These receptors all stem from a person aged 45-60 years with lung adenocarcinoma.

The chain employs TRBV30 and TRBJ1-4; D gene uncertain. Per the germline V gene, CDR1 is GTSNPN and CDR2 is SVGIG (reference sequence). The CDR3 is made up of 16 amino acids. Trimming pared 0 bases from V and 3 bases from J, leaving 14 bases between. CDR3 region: CAWSVPLTVANEKLFF. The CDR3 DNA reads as TGTGCCTGGAGTGTACCGTTGACGGTCGCTAATGAAAAACTGTTTTTT.

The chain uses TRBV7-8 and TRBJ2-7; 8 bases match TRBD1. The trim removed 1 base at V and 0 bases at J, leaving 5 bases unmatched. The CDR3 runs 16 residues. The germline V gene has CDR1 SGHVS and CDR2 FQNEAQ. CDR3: CASSLDGTGYSYEQYF. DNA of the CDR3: TGTGCCAGCAGCTTAGACGGGACAGGTTACTCCTACGAGCAGTACTTC.

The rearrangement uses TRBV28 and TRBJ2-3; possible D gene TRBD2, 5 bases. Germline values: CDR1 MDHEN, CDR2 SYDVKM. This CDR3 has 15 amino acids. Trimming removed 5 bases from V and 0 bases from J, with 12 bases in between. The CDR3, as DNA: TGTGCCAGCAGTCTCCTAGCCCAAAGCACAGATACGCAGTATTTT. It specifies CASSLLAQSTDTQYF.

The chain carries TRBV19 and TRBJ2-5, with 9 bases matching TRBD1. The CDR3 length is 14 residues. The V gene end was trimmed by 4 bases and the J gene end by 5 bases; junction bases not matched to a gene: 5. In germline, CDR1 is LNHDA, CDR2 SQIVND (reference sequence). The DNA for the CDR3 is TGTGCCAGTAGTACTACAGGGGGCAGGGAGACCCAGTACTTC. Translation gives CASSTTGGRETQYF.

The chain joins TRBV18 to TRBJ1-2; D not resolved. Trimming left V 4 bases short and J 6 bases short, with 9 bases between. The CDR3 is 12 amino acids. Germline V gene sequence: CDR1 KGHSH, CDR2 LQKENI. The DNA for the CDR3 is TGTGCCAGCTCACGACCAGTAGATGGCTACACCTTC. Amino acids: CASSRPVDGYTF.

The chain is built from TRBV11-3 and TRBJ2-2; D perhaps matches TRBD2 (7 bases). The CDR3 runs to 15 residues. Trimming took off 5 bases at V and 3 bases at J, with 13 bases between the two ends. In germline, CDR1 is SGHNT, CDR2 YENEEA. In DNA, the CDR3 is TGTGCCAGCAGCCCGCAGGGGAGGGACACCGGGGAGCTGTTTTTT. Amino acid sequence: CASSPQGRDTGELFF.

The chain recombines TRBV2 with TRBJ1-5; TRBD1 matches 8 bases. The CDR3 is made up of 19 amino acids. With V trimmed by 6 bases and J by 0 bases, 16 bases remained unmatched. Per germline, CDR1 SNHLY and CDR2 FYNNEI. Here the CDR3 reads CASRIATGAGSSSNQPQHF. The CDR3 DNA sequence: TGTGCCAGCAGAATTGCGACAGGGGCCGGTAGTTCTAGCAATCAGCCCCAGCATTTT.

The CDR3 nucleotides are TGTGCCAGCAGTGAAGACAGGGTGTTGGGGGAATCGAATGAAAAACTGTTTTTT. Amino acid sequence: CASSEDRVLGESNEKLFF. J is TRBJ1-4 and V is TRBV2, with D maybe TRBD1 (6 bases). Trimming removed 1 base from V and 5 bases from J, with 20 bases in between. The CDR3 loop spans 18 amino acids. The germline V gene has CDR1 SNHLY and CDR2 FYNNEI.

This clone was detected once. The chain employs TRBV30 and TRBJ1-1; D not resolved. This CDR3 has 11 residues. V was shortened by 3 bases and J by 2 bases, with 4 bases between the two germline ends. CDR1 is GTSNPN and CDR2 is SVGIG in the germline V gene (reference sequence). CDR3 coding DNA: TGTGCCTGGAGCCGAAACACTGAAGCTTTCTTT. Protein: CAWSRNTEAFF.

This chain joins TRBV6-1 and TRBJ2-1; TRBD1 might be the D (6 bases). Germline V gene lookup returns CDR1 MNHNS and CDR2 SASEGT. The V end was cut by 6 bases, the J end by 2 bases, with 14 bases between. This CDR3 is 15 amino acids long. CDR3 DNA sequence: TGTGCCAGCAGGACTGGGACATCCCCCTACAATGAGCAGTTCTTC. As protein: CASRTGTSPYNEQFF.

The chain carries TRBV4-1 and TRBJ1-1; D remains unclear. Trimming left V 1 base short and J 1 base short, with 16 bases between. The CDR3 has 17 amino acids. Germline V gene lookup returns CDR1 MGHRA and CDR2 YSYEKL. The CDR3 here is CASSQGFGGNPNTEAFF. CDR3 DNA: TGCGCCAGCAGCCAAGGGTTCGGCGGGAACCCGAACACTGAAGCTTTCTTT.